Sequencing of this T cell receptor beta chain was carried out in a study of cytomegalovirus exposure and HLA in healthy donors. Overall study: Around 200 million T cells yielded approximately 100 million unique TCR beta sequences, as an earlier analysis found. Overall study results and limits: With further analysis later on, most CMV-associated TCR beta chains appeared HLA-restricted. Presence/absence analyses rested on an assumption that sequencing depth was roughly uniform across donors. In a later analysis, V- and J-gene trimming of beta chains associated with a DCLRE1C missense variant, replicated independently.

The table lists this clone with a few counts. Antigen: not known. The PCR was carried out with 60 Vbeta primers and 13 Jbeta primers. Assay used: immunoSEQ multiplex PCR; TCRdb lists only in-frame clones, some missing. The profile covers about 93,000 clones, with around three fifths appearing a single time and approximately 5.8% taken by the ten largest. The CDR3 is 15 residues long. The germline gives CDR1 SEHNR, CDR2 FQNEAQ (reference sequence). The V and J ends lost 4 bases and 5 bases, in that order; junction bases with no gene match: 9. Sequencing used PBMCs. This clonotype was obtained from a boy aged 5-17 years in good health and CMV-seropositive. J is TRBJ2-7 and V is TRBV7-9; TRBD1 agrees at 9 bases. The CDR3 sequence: CASSWPGQGIDEQYF. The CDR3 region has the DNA TGTGCCAGCAGCTGGCCGGGACAGGGAATCGACGAGCAGTACTTC. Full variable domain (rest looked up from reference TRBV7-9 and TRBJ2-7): DTGVSQNPRHKITKRGQNVTFRCDPISEHNRLYWYRQTLGQGPEFLTYFQNEAQLEKSRLLSDRFSAERPKGSFSTLEIQRTEQGDSAMYLCASSWPGQGIDEQYFGPGTRLTVT.